These 17 T cell receptor beta chains came from one sample sequenced in a study of CD8 T cells in ankylosing spondylitis. TCRdb processed the 5' RACE reads anew with MiXCR; each CDR3 protein has one entry. The repertoire includes around 770,000 distinct CDR3 sequences, 12% of them detected once, and just over 0.5% sits in the top ten. These receptors have no known antigen. Study conclusions and caveats: Blood of patients with ankylosing spondylitis appeared to be characterized by a TCR beta motif of about eight highly homologous variants.

Material for sequencing was blood, either unsorted or a sorted T cell fraction (not recorded which). Receptors were obtained from a male donor with ankylosing spondylitis.

This clonotype was detected ten times or more. V usage is TRBV20-1 and J usage is TRBJ2-1; D possibly corresponds to TRBD1 (6 bases). This CDR3 comprises 15 residues. V was pared by 0 bases and J by 5 bases, with 14 bases between. Germline V gene data show CDR1 as DFQATT and CDR2 as SNEGSKA (reference sequence). The CDR3 loop is CSAREPRTANNEQFF. In DNA form, the CDR3 reads TGCAGTGCTAGAGAGCCTCGGACAGCGAACAATGAGCAGTTCTTC.

V is TRBV20-1 and J is TRBJ2-3, with 7 nucleotides matching TRBD2. Trimming at V came to 0 bases and at J to 6 bases, leaving 12 bases not matched to a gene. The CDR3 consists of 16 residues. Germline lookup yields CDR1 DFQATT and CDR2 SNEGSKA (reference sequence). The CDR3 reads CSARDRVSGLGDTQYF. The CDR3 bases are TGCAGTGCTAGAGATCGAGTTAGCGGGTTGGGGGATACGCAGTATTTT.

This clonotype was seen ten or more times. V usage is TRBV6-5 and J usage is TRBJ1-1; possible D gene TRBD1, 5 bases. The V gene's germline CDR1 is MNHEY and CDR2 SVGAGI. This CDR3 region has 14 residues. Deletions cut 6 bases from V and 3 bases from J, with 14 bases between. CDR3 in DNA: TGTGCCAGCAGCAACAGGCTTCCTCACACTGAAGCTTTCTTT. It encodes CASSNRLPHTEAFF.

The sample holds a few counts of this clonotype. The chain employs TRBV3-1 and TRBJ2-7; D is perhaps TRBD1 (6 bases). Trimming cost V 6 bases and J 4 bases, with 13 bases left between them. Germline V CDR1 and CDR2: LGHDT, YNNKEL (reference sequence). The CDR3 consists of 13 residues. The CDR3 reads CASRNTRGYEQYF. The CDR3 nucleotides are TGTGCCAGCAGGAATACTAGGGGGTACGAGCAGTACTTC.

This chain connects TRBV7-6 to TRBJ2-5; tentatively, D is TRBD1 (5 bases). The CDR3 totals 14 residues. Germline loops: CDR1 SGHVS, CDR2 FNYEAQ. Trimming shortened V by 5 bases and J by 3 bases, and 13 bases separated the two germline ends. CDR3 sequence reads: CASSTVRGKETQYF. The CDR3, as DNA: TGTGCCAGCAGCACCGTTAGGGGTAAAGAGACCCAGTACTTC.

The genes are TRBV7-2 and TRBJ2-7; D ambiguous. Trimming removed 1 base from V and 7 bases from J, with 11 bases in between. The V gene's germline CDR1 is SGHTA and CDR2 FQGNSA. The CDR3 consists of 13 residues. The CDR3 coding sequence is TGTGCCAGCAGCTTAGAACAGCCGCGGGAGCAGTACTTC. Translated, it gives CASSLEQPREQYF.

The table lists this clonotype with a few counts. This sequence joins TRBV5-1 and TRBJ1-1; D is uncertain. Trimming removed 1 base from V and 4 bases from J, with 11 bases in between. Germline CDR1 SGHRS, CDR2 YFSETQ. This CDR3 has 14 amino acids. The CDR3 here is CASSLRRVGTEAFF. The CDR3 bases are TGCGCCAGCAGCTTGCGTAGGGTGGGCACTGAAGCTTTCTTT. The variable domain in full, completed from reference TRBV5-1 and TRBJ1-1, reads KAGVTQTPRYLIKTRGQQVTLSCSPISGHRSVSWYQQTPGQGLQFLFEYFSETQRNKGNFPGRFSGRQFSNSRSEMNVSTLELGDSALYLCASSLRRVGTEAFFGQGTRLTVV.

In this sample, this clonotype turned up a few times. The chain combines TRBV10-3 with TRBJ2-1; 9 bases map to TRBD1. Germline trimming cut 6 bases from V and 8 bases from J; bases unmatched to any gene: 5. The CDR3 sequence is 13 residues long. Germline V gene lookup returns CDR1 ENHRY and CDR2 SYGVKD. CDR3 residues: CAISHTGGDEQFF. In DNA, the CDR3 is TGTGCCATCAGCCACACAGGGGGCGATGAGCAGTTCTTC.

This rearrangement joins TRBV11-3 to TRBJ2-5; D may be TRBD1 (6 bases). Germline values: CDR1 SGHNT, CDR2 YENEEA. V was pared by 5 bases and J by 6 bases, with 13 bases between. The CDR3 is made up of 13 amino acids. The CDR3 here is CASSAQGMKTQYF. The CDR3 coding sequence is TGTGCCAGCAGCGCCCAGGGGATGAAGACCCAGTACTTC.

This clonotype showed up many times. The rearrangement links TRBV5-1 to TRBJ1-2; the D is unclear. Between the trimmed V and J ends, which lost 0 bases and 8 bases, there was a span of 14 bases. Germline values: CDR1 SGHRS, CDR2 YFSETQ. The CDR3 consists of 14 residues. The CDR3 coding sequence is TGCGCCAGCAGCTTGGGGACCGCCCAAGGAGGCTACACCTTC. It encodes CASSLGTAQGGYTF.

The gene calls are TRBV20-1 and TRBJ2-5; D might be TRBD2 (6 bases). CDR1 and CDR2 (germline): DFQATT, SNEGSKA (reference sequence). V was shortened by 6 bases and J by 5 bases, with 13 bases between the two germline ends. CDR3 size: 12 residues. CDR3 sequence (DNA): TGCAGTGCCCCAGAGCGGGCGGAGACCCAGTACTTC. It translates to CSAPERAETQYF.

This clonotype has more than one count but fewer than ten. J is TRBJ2-3 and V is TRBV6-1; 11 bases agree with TRBD2. CDR3 size: 17 residues. Germline V gives CDR1 MNHNS, CDR2 SASEGT. After removal of 6 bases from V and 5 bases from J, the junction contained 13 bases not matched to a gene. CDR3 DNA sequence: TGTGCCAGCAGACCACCTTTAGCGGGAGGGCCTAGAGATACGCAGTATTTT. Protein: CASRPPLAGGPRDTQYF.

This clonotype was observed at least ten times. The V gene is TRBV12-5, the J gene TRBJ1-5; unclear D gene. CDR1 and CDR2 (germline): LGHNT, FRNRAP. The CDR3 consists of 12 residues. V lost 5 bases, J lost 8 bases, and 10 bases lay in between. DNA of the CDR3: TGTGCTAGTGGTAATTCGGTAGAGCCCCAGCATTTT. It translates to CASGNSVEPQHF.

This clonotype was seen a few times. V usage is TRBV4-3 and J usage is TRBJ2-3; no reliable D call. Germline-derived CDR1 and CDR2 are LGHNA and YSLEER. The CDR3 is made up of 13 amino acids. Trimming cost V 0 bases and J 10 bases, with 11 bases left between them. CDR3 in DNA: TGCGCCAGCAGCCAAGATTGGCGATCGCCGCAGTATTTT. This encodes CASSQDWRSPQYF.

Ten or more counts support this clonotype. The V and J genes are TRBV5-1 and TRBJ2-7; 10 bases map to TRBD1. The CDR3 extends over 14 amino acids. CDR1 is SGHRS, CDR2 YFSETQ, per germline. Trimming at V came to 3 bases and at J to 3 bases, leaving 3 bases not matched to a gene. In DNA, the CDR3 is TGCGCCAGCAGCTCCGGGACAGGGGTCTACGAGCAGTACTTC. Translating gives CASSSGTGVYEQYF.

The chain joins TRBV20-1 to TRBJ1-6; D remains ambiguous. The germline CDR1 and CDR2 sequences are DFQATT and SNEGSKA (reference sequence). The CDR3 consists of 15 residues. V was clipped by 0 bases and J by 2 bases, with 8 bases between them. The CDR3 reads CSARDQAAYNSPLHF. CDR3 DNA: TGCAGTGCTAGAGATCAGGCGGCCTATAATTCACCCCTCCACTTT.

This clonotype was detected a few times. CDR3 nucleotides: TGTGCCAGCAGTTATGTGGGGGGCCGGCCTGAAGCTTTCTTT. Amino acid sequence: CASSYVGGRPEAFF. The V call is TRBV6-5, the J call TRBJ1-1; possibly TRBD1 for D (6 bases). V dropped 3 bases and J dropped 6 bases, with 14 bases sitting between them. The germline CDR1 and CDR2 sequences are MNHEY and SVGAGI. The CDR3 length is 14 residues.